These T cell receptor beta chains were read from a single sample in a study of response to subunit inactivated influenza vaccine. MiXCR, run by TCRdb on the RT-PCR reads, gives a single entry per CDR3 protein. Here the sample spans a few hundred thousand distinct CDR3 sequences, roughly 22% being singletons. The sample in question was PBMCs from blood, obtained about 20 months after vaccination. The source of these receptors is a man between 50 and 69 years old who received an inactivated influenza vaccine. Each CDR3 is given with its conserved first and last residue. The D gene is left open where the match is weak. Clone size is stated in some rows and not others, as once, few, many or a class when expanded.

NA	few	TRBJ2-1	TRBV25-1	CASSVGVAAPYNEQFF	TGTGCCAGCAGTGTCGGAGTAGCGGCGCCCTACAATGAGCAGTTCTTC
NA	few	TRBJ1-1	TRBV4-2	CASSQVQQGITNTEAFF	TGTGCCAGCAGCCAGGTCCAACAGGGAATTACGAACACTGAAGCTTTCTTT
NA	many	TRBJ1-1	TRBV6-1	CASSGGDGLNTEAFF	TGTGCCAGCAGTGGGGGGGACGGACTGAACACTGAAGCTTTCTTT
NA	NA	TRBJ1-6	TRBV6-1	CASSSGKGYNSPLHF	TGTGCCAGCAGCTCAGGGAAGGGGTATAATTCACCCCTCCACTTT
NA	NA	TRBJ2-2	TRBV7-3	CASSLGNAGELFF	TGTGCCAGCAGCTTAGGAAACGCCGGGGAGCTGTTTTTT
TRBD1	many	TRBJ1-1	TRBV7-2	CASSLMGQGNTEAFF	TGTGCCAGCAGCTTGATGGGACAGGGGAACACTGAAGCTTTCTTT
NA	many	TRBJ1-1	TRBV7-9	CASSDRTGPPAFF	TGTGCCAGCAGTGATCGTACCGGGCCGCCTGCTTTCTTT
NA	NA	TRBJ2-5	TRBV12-3/TRBV12-4	CASSQPFSETQYF	TGTGCCAGCAGCCAGCCTTTTTCAGAGACCCAGTACTTC
TRBD1	few	TRBJ2-6	TRBV2	CASSEGQGALGANVLTF	TGTGCCAGCAGTGAAGGGCAGGGGGCGCTTGGGGCCAACGTCCTGACTTTC
NA	NA	TRBJ1-2	TRBV7-9	CASSSIGQDTNYGYTF	TGTGCCAGCAGCTCAATCGGTCAGGACACTAACTATGGCTACACCTTC
NA	few	TRBJ1-1	TRBV15	CATSTANTEAFF	TGTGCCACCTCGACAGCGAACACTGAAGCTTTCTTT
NA	few	TRBJ2-5	TRBV18	CASSPTDDQETQYF	TGTGCCAGCTCACCGACAGACGACCAAGAGACCCAGTACTTC
NA	NA	TRBJ1-2	TRBV24-1	CATSDRVTNYGYTF	TGTGCCACCAGTGACCGGGTCACTAACTATGGCTACACCTTC
NA	NA	TRBJ2-5	TRBV29-1	CSVFGREFKETQYF	TGCAGCGTTTTCGGGCGAGAGTTTAAAGAGACCCAGTACTTC
NA	NA	TRBJ2-7	TRBV20-1	CSGTPGQIYEQYF	TGCAGTGGTACACCGGGACAAATTTACGAGCAGTACTTC
NA	NA	TRBJ2-7	TRBV12-3/TRBV12-4	CASTLTGPYEQYF	TGTGCCAGCACCCTGACAGGCCCCTACGAGCAGTACTTC
NA	NA	TRBJ2-3	TRBV5-1	CASSLVPEDTQYF	TGCGCCAGCAGCTTGGTTCCGGAAGATACGCAGTATTTT
TRBD1	many	TRBJ2-7	TRBV6-5	CASSYSYGTGGDEQYF	TGTGCCAGCAGTTACTCGTATGGGACAGGGGGGGACGAGCAGTACTTC
NA	many	TRBJ2-5	TRBV9	CASSVGGESGKTQYF	TGTGCCAGCAGCGTAGGAGGGGAGTCCGGGAAGACCCAGTACTTC
NA	NA	TRBJ2-1	TRBV9	CASSVVANRGYNEQFF	TGTGCCAGCAGCGTAGTGGCGAATCGGGGATACAATGAGCAGTTCTTC
NA	few	TRBJ2-1	TRBV2	CASMVENSNNEQFF	TGTGCCAGCATGGTGGAAAACTCGAACAATGAGCAGTTCTTC
NA	NA	TRBJ1-5	TRBV3-1	CASSFQGSGQPQHF	TGTGCCAGCAGCTTCCAGGGGTCGGGCCAGCCCCAGCATTTT
NA	NA	TRBJ2-2	TRBV20-1	CSAREAQGTGELFF	TGCAGTGCTAGAGAAGCCCAGGGAACCGGGGAGCTGTTTTTT
TRBD2	NA	TRBJ2-3	TRBV3-1	CASSQLLAGDLSTDTQYF	TGTGCCAGCAGCCAGCTACTAGCGGGGGACCTATCCACAGATACGCAGTATTTT
TRBD1	NA	TRBJ2-3	TRBV5-5	CASSSGQGGDTQYF	TGTGCCAGCAGCTCTGGACAGGGCGGAGATACGCAGTATTTT
NA	few	TRBJ2-5	TRBV29-1	CSVERGRETQYF	TGCAGCGTTGAGAGGGGCCGGGAGACCCAGTACTTC
NA	NA	TRBJ1-1	TRBV14	CASSLQKGRKAFF	TGTGCCAGCAGCCTTCAAAAGGGGCGGAAAGCTTTCTTT
NA	few	TRBJ2-7	TRBV18	CASSPGHEQYF	TGTGCCAGCTCACCAGGCCACGAGCAGTACTTC
NA	NA	TRBJ2-2	TRBV10-3	CAISKDRVNTGELFF	TGTGCCATCAGTAAGGACAGAGTTAACACCGGGGAGCTGTTTTTT
TRBD1	NA	TRBJ1-5	TRBV5-1	CASSRTGEPNQPQHF	TGCGCCAGCAGCAGGACAGGGGAGCCCAATCAGCCCCAGCATTTT
NA	few	TRBJ2-7	TRBV5-1	CASSLVAASSYEQYF	TGCGCCAGCAGCTTGGTGGCAGCAAGCTCCTACGAGCAGTACTTC
NA	NA	TRBJ2-6	TRBV7-2	CASSLRWLSGANVLTF	TGTGCCAGCAGCCTAAGATGGCTCTCTGGGGCCAACGTCCTGACTTTC
NA	few	TRBJ1-6	TRBV2	CASSDLTGGSPLHF	TGTGCCAGCAGTGATTTGACCGGGGGTTCACCCCTCCACTTT
NA	once	TRBJ2-7	TRBV21-1	CASSKPGQGTKQYF	TGTGCCAGCAGCAAACCGGGACAGGGGACGAAGCAGTACTTC
NA	NA	TRBJ1-1	TRBV5-1	CASGSGPPRRAEAFF	TGCGCCAGCGGGTCGGGACCCCCTAGAAGAGCTGAAGCTTTCTTT
NA	NA	TRBJ1-1	TRBV6-2/TRBV6-3	CASSLWGGEDTEAFF	TGTGCCAGCAGCCTTTGGGGGGGCGAAGACACTGAAGCTTTCTTT
TRBD1	NA	TRBJ1-1	TRBV20-1	CSARVPGGGTEAFF	TGCAGTGCTAGAGTTCCAGGGGGGGGTACTGAAGCTTTCTTT
TRBD1	NA	TRBJ1-5	TRBV7-9	CASSSQGERQPQHF	TGTGCCAGCAGTTCACAGGGGGAACGACAGCCCCAGCATTTT
NA	NA	TRBJ1-3	TRBV30	CAWSVWGAGRNTIYF	TGTGCCTGGAGTGTATGGGGAGCTGGACGAAACACCATATATTTT
TRBD1	few	TRBJ2-7	TRBV12-3/TRBV12-4	CASSPGQGGYYEQYF	TGTGCCAGCAGTCCAGGACAGGGGGGCTACTACGAGCAGTACTTC
TRBD1	NA	TRBJ1-2	TRBV5-1	CASSSGQGADGYTF	TGCGCCAGCAGCTCAGGACAGGGGGCGGATGGCTACACCTTC
TRBD1	NA	TRBJ2-3	TRBV12-3/TRBV12-4	CASSSWDRGTDTQYF	TGTGCCAGCAGTTCCTGGGACAGGGGCACAGATACGCAGTATTTT
NA	NA	TRBJ2-3	TRBV6-1	CASSHLGGYTDTQYF	TGTGCCAGCAGCCACCTTGGAGGGTACACAGATACGCAGTATTTT
TRBD2	few	TRBJ2-2	TRBV4-2	CASSTSGETNTGELFF	TGTGCCAGCAGTACTAGCGGGGAAACGAACACCGGGGAGCTGTTTTTT
TRBD1	few	TRBJ2-5	TRBV5-1	CASSRDRGETQYF	TGCGCCAGCAGCCGGGACAGGGGTGAGACCCAGTACTTC